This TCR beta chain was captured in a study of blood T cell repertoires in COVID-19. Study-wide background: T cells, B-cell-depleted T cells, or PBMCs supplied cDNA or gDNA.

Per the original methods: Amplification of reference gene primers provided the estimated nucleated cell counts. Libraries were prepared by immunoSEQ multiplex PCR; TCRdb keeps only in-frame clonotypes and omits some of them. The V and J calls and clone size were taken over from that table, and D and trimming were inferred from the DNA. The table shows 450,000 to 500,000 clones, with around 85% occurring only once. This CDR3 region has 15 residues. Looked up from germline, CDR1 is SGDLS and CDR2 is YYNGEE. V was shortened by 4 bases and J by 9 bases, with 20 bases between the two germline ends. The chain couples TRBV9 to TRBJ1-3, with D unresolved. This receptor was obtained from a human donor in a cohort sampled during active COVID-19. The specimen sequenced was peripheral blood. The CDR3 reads CASSLGLPRPTTIYF. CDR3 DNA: TGTGCCAGCAGCCTAGGCCTCCCGCGGCCGACCACCATATATTTT.